The 4 T cell receptor beta chains below were found in one sample sequenced in a study of identical twins listed by TCRdb under 2016. To prepare the library, 5' RACE was applied. The sequencer listed for this sample is Illumina HiSeq 2000. TCRdb reprocessed the public reads (quality trimming at Q25 with fastp, clone calling with MiXCR) and kept in-frame beta chains. Each entry merges the rows of one CDR3 protein and shows their most common DNA and genes. The sample profile shows about 530,000 distinct CDR3 sequences; roughly 15% of them were found once. The ten largest clones take up 0.44% of the sample. The same data also went into a second study, on yellow fever vaccine responses in identical twins.

Sample: CD4+ T cells sorted from blood. All receptors come from a woman between 18 and 29 years old in good health.

The V gene is TRBV12-5, the J gene TRBJ2-3; tentatively, D is TRBD2 (5 bases). The germline V gene has CDR1 LGHNT and CDR2 FRNRAP. Trimming pared 0 bases from V and 2 bases from J, leaving 12 bases between. This CDR3 comprises 16 residues. Here the CDR3 DNA reads TGTGCTAGTGGTTTGGTACTAAGCGGCTCCACAGATACGCAGTATTTT. The encoded protein is CASGLVLSGSTDTQYF.

This chain connects TRBV12-3 or TRBV12-4 to TRBJ1-2; 8 positions match TRBD1. Trimming cost V 7 bases and J 2 bases; bases outside gene matches: 3. The CDR3 spans 13 residues. The CDR3 region is CASTRTGNYGYTF. The CDR3 DNA sequence: TGTGCCAGCACCCGGACAGGGAACTATGGCTACACCTTC.

This clonotype was counted a few times. The chain links TRBV29-1 to TRBJ2-4, with 12 bases fitting TRBD2. This CDR3 is 12 amino acids long. The J segment lost 6 bases and the V segment lost 7 bases, leaving 1 base of the junction unmatched. CDR1 and CDR2 from the germline V gene are SQVTM and ANQGSEA. The CDR3 nucleotides read TGCAGCGGGGGACTAGCGGGAAACATTCAGTACTTC. It translates to CSGGLAGNIQYF. Complete variable domain (other parts from reference TRBV29-1 and TRBJ2-4): SAVISQKPSRDICQRGTSLTIQCQVDSQVTMMFWYRQQPGQSLTLIATANQGSEATYESGFVIDKFPISRPNLTFSTLTVSNMSPEDSSIYLCSGGLAGNIQYFGAGTRLSVL.

This clonotype was observed a handful of times. CDR3 bases: TGCAGTGCTAGGCCTCCCAGGGTGTTCGGCGAGCAGTACTTC. Its translation: CSARPPRVFGEQYF. The chain combines TRBV20-1 with TRBJ2-7, with a weak D call TRBD1 (5 bases). The germline CDR1 and CDR2 sequences are DFQATT and SNEGSKA (reference sequence). This CDR3 spans 14 amino acids. The V and J ends lost 3 bases and 6 bases respectively, with 18 bases between them.